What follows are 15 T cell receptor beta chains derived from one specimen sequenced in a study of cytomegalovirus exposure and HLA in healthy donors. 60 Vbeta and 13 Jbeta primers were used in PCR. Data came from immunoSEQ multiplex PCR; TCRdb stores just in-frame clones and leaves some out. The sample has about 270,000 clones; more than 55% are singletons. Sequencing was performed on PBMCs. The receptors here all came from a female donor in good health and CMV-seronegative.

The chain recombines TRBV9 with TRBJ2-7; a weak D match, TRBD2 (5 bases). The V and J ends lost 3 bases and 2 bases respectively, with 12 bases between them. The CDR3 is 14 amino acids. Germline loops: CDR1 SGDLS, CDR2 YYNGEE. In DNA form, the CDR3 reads TGTGCCAGCAGCGACGGGATAGGCGCCTACGAGCAGTACTTC. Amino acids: CASSDGIGAYEQYF.

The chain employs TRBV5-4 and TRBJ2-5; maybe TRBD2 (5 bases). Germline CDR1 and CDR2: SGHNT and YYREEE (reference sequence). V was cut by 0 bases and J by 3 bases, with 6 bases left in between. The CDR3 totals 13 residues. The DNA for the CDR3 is TGTGCCAGCAGCTTGGACGGGAAAGAGACCCAGTACTTC. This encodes CASSLDGKETQYF. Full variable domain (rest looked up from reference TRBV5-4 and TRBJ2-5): ETGVTQSPTHLIKTRGQQVTLRCSSQSGHNTVSWYQQALGQGPQFIFQYYREEENGRGNFPPRFSGLQFPNYSSELNVNALELDDSALYLCASSLDGKETQYFGPGTRLLVL.

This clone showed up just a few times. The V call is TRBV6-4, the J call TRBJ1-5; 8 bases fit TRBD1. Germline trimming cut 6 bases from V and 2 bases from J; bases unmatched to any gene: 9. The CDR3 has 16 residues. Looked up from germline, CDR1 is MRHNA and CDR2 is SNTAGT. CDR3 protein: CASRPRTGQGNQPQHF. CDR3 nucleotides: TGTGCCAGCAGACCTCGGACAGGGCAGGGCAATCAGCCCCAGCATTTT.

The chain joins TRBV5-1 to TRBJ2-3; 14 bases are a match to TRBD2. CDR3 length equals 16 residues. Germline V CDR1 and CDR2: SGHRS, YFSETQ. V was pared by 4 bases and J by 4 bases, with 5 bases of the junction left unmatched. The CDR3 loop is CASSLGLAGGPDTQYF. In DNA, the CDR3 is TGCGCCAGCAGCCTCGGACTAGCGGGAGGACCAGATACGCAGTATTTT.

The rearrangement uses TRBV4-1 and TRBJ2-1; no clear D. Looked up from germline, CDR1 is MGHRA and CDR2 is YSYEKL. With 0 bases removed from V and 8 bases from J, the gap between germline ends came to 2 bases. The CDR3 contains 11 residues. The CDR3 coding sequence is TGCGCCAGCAGCCAAGACGATGAGCAGTTCTTC. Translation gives CASSQDDEQFF.

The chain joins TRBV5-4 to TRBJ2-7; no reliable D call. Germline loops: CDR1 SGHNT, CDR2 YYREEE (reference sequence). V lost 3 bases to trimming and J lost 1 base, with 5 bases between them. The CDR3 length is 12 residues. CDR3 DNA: TGTGCCAGCAGCTCAACATCCTACGAGCAGTACTTC. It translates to CASSSTSYEQYF.

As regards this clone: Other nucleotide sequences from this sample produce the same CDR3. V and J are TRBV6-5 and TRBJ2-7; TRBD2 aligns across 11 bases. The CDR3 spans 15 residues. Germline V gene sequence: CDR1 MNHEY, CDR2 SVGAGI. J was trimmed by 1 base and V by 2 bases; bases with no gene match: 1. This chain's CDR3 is CASSYGLAGSYEQYF. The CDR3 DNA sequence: TGTGCCAGCAGTTACGGACTAGCGGGTTCCTACGAGCAGTACTTC.

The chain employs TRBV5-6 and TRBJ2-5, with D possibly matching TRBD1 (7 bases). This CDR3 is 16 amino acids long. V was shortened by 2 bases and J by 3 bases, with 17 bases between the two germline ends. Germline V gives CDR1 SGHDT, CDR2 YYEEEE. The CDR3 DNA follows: TGTGCCAGCAGCTTCTTGGACAGGCGGACTAAAGAGACCCAGTACTTC. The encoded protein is CASSFLDRRTKETQYF.

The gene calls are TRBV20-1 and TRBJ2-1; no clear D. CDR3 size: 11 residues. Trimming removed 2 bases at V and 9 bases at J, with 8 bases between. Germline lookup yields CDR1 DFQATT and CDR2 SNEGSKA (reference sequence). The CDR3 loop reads CSARLVGEQFF. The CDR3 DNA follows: TGCAGTGCTAGACTAGTTGGTGAGCAGTTCTTC.

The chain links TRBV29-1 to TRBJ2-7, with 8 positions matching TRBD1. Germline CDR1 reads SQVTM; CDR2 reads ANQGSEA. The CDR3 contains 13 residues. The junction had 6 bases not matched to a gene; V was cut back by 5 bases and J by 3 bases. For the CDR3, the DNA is TGCAGCGTTCACCAGGGGGCTAACTACGAGCAGTACTTC. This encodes CSVHQGANYEQYF.

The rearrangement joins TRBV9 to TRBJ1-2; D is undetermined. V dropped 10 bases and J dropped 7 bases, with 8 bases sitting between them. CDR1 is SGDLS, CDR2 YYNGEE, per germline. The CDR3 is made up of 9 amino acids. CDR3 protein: CAGLPGYTF. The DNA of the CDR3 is TGTGCCGGCCTCCCTGGCTACACCTTC.

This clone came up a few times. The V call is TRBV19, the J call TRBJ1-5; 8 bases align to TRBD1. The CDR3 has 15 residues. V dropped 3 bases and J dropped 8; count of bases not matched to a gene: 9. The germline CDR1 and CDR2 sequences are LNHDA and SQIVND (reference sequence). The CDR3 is CASSMGRGQVKPQHF. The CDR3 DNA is TGTGCCAGTAGTATGGGTAGGGGACAGGTTAAGCCCCAGCATTTT. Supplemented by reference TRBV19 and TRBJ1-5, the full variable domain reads DGGITQSPKYLFRKEGQNVTLSCEQNLNHDAMYWYRQDPGQGLRLIYYSQIVNDFQKGDIAEGYSVSREKKESFPLTVTSAQKNPTAFYLCASSMGRGQVKPQHFGDGTRLSIL.

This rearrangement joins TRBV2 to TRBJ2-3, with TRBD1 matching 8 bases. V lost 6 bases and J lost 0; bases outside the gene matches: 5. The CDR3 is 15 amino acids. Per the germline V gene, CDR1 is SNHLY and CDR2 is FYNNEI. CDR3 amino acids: CASRSRDRSTDTQYF. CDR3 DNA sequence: TGTGCCAGCAGGTCCCGGGACAGGAGCACAGATACGCAGTATTTT.

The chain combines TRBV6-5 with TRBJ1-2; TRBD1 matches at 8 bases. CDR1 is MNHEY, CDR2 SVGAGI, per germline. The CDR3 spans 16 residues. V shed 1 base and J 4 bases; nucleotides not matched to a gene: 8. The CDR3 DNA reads TGTGCCAGCAGTTACTTCGCTCGACAGGGGAGCTATGGCTACACCTTC. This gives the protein CASSYFARQGSYGYTF.

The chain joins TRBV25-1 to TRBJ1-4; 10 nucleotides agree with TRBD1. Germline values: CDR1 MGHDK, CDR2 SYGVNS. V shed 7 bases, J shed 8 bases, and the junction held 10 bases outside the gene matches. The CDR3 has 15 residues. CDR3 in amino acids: CASTLTGTGVEKLFF. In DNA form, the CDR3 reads TGTGCCAGCACTCTCACCGGGACAGGGGTGGAAAAACTGTTTTTT.